This passage covers 14 T cell receptor beta chains from one sample sequenced in a study of type 1 and type 2 diabetes patients. PCR was run on genomic DNA. A primer set of 30 forward and 13 reverse primers amplified the CDR3. TCRdb re-analysed the multiplex PCR reads in MiXCR, keeping a single row per CDR3 protein. The data contain about 270,000 distinct CDR3 sequences, around 47% of them singletons. The specimen was peripheral blood mononuclear cells (PBMCs). The receptor source for this set is a young man with type 2 diabetes.

This chain uses TRBV11-2 with TRBJ2-7; D is uncertain. The V end was cut by 2 bases, the J end by 4 bases, with 18 bases between. CDR1 is SGHAT and CDR2 is FQNNGV in the germline V gene. There are 16 residues in the CDR3. The CDR3 spells CASSLRQYGVGYEQYF. Here the CDR3 DNA reads TGTGCCAGCAGCTTAAGGCAATACGGTGTAGGATACGAGCAGTACTTC.

V usage is TRBV12-3 or TRBV12-4 and J usage is TRBJ2-7, with D possibly being TRBD2 (5 bases). Trimming removed 1 base from V and 5 bases from J, with 12 bases in between. The CDR3 runs 14 residues. CDR3 sequence: CASSLGRAPHEQYF. The CDR3 DNA reads TGTGCCAGCAGTTTAGGGCGGGCGCCCCACGAGCAGTACTTC.

Points on this clonotype: In this CDR3 the conserved last residue, phenylalanine or tryptophan, is missing, so a read error is likely. The chain combines TRBV7-8 with TRBJ1-2; 8 nucleotides align to TRBD1. J gave up 6 bases and V 1 base, and 7 bases lay outside the gene matches. CDR1 SGHVS and CDR2 FQNEAQ come from the germline V gene. This CDR3 comprises 15 residues. The CDR3 DNA follows: TGTGCCAGCAGCTTAGTGGCAGGACAGGGAAATGGCTACACCTCC. This gives the protein CASSLVAGQGNGYTS.

The CDR3 DNA reads as TGTGCCAGTAGTCCATGGGGAGGGGAGGAGACCCAGTACTTC. As protein: CASSPWGGEETQYF. V gene TRBV19 combines with J gene TRBJ2-5; 7 nucleotides line up with TRBD2. The CDR3 totals 14 residues. Germline CDR1 and CDR2: LNHDA and SQIVND (reference sequence). After removal of 5 bases from V and 5 bases from J, the junction contained 8 bases not matched to a gene.

The rearrangement links TRBV4-2 to TRBJ1-2; 7 nucleotides agree with TRBD1. Trimming took 0 bases from V and 4 from J; bases not matched to a gene: 11. The CDR3 runs to 17 residues. The germline gives CDR1 LGHNA, CDR2 YNFKEQ. CDR3 sequence: CASSQEGRGRGGYGYTF. The CDR3 nucleotides are TGTGCCAGCAGCCAAGAAGGGAGGGGGCGAGGTGGCTATGGCTACACCTTC.

The rearrangement joins TRBV29-1 to TRBJ1-2, with D uncertain. V dropped 6 bases and J dropped 0 bases, with 14 bases sitting between them. CDR3 length: 14 residues. The germline gives CDR1 SQVTM, CDR2 ANQGSEA. CDR3 nucleotides: TGCAGCGTGGCGGCACTTCCCTCTAACTATGGCTACACCTTC. Its protein product is CSVAALPSNYGYTF.

The chain has TRBV15 and TRBJ1-5; 9 nucleotides align to TRBD1. The CDR3 is 16 residues long. CDR1 is LNHNV and CDR2 is YYDKDF in the germline V gene (reference sequence). V was clipped by 4 bases and J by 5 bases; unmatched bases: 9. The CDR3 region is CATSNNRDRAHQPQHF. For the CDR3, the DNA is TGTGCCACCAGCAATAACCGGGACAGGGCACATCAGCCCCAGCATTTT.

This sequence joins TRBV7-9 and TRBJ2-7; no clear D. The CDR3 totals 14 residues. Trimming cost V 8 bases and J 0 bases, with 14 bases left between them. Germline-derived CDR1 and CDR2 are SEHNR and FQNEAQ (reference sequence). CDR3 nucleotides: TGTGCCAGCGCCACCGGCCGGTCCTCCTACGAGCAGTACTTC. Its protein is CASATGRSSYEQYF. Looking up the rest from reference TRBV7-9 and TRBJ2-7 gives the full variable domain: DTGVSQNPRHKITKRGQNVTFRCDPISEHNRLYWYRQTLGQGPEFLTYFQNEAQLEKSRLLSDRFSAERPKGSFSTLEIQRTEQGDSAMYLCASATGRSSYEQYFGPGTRLTVT.

This clonotype was detected a few times. DNA for the CDR3: TGTGCCAGCAGCCAACTCGGACTAGCGGGTCGCACAGATACGCAGTATTTT. It is translated as CASSQLGLAGRTDTQYF. The chain recombines TRBV3-1 with TRBJ2-3; 11 bases are a match to TRBD2. Germline loops: CDR1 LGHDT, CDR2 YNNKEL (reference sequence). Losses at the gene ends were 2 bases for V and 1 base for J; bases not matched to a gene: 5. This CDR3 is built from 17 residues.

V and J are TRBV5-1 and TRBJ1-6, with a tentative D call TRBD1 (6 bases). Germline loops: CDR1 SGHRS, CDR2 YFSETQ. The CDR3 spans 14 residues. The V end was cut by 4 bases, the J end by 10 bases, with 15 bases between. The CDR3 is CASSGRDIGSPLHF. The CDR3 DNA is TGCGCCAGCAGCGGGAGGGACATAGGATCACCCCTCCACTTT.

This clonotype was observed at least ten times. This chain uses TRBV19 with TRBJ2-2; 7 bases line up with TRBD1. There are 14 residues in the CDR3. In germline, CDR1 is LNHDA, CDR2 SQIVND (reference sequence). Germline trimming cut 6 bases from V and 2 bases from J; bases unmatched to any gene: 3. CDR3 sequence reads: CASRGTANTGELFF. The CDR3 DNA reads as TGTGCCAGTAGAGGGACAGCTAACACCGGGGAGCTGTTTTTT. Supplemented by reference TRBV19 and TRBJ2-2, the full variable domain reads DGGITQSPKYLFRKEGQNVTLSCEQNLNHDAMYWYRQDPGQGLRLIYYSQIVNDFQKGDIAEGYSVSREKKESFPLTVTSAQKNPTAFYLCASRGTANTGELFFGEGSRLTVL.

This clonotype was counted only a few times. This chain links TRBV24-1 with TRBJ2-2, with D perhaps TRBD2 (5 bases). V was clipped by 3 bases and J by 7 bases, with 17 bases between them. The CDR3 is 16 amino acids. Germline CDR1 KGHDR, CDR2 SFDVKD. CDR3 in amino acids: CATSDPRGGRSGELFF. For the CDR3, the DNA is TGTGCCACCAGTGATCCCCGAGGAGGAAGGAGCGGGGAGCTGTTTTTT.

This clonotype occurred a few times. This chain links TRBV20-1 with TRBJ1-5; D uncertain. The CDR3 is 15 amino acids. CDR1 and CDR2 (germline): DFQATT, SNEGSKA (reference sequence). Trimming stripped 3 bases from V and 1 base from J, with 13 bases between. The CDR3 spells CSASHTLRSNQPQHF. The CDR3 nucleotides read TGCAGTGCTAGCCACACTCTAAGGAGCAATCAGCCCCAGCATTTT.

The V and J genes are TRBV11-2 and TRBJ2-6; TRBD2 might be the D (5 bases). V was shortened by 2 bases and J by 7 bases, with 12 bases between the two germline ends. Germline V gene lookup returns CDR1 SGHAT and CDR2 FQNNGV. CDR3 length equals 15 residues. The CDR3 sequence is CASSLIARGANVLTF. The CDR3, as DNA: TGTGCCAGCAGCTTAATTGCCCGGGGAGCCAACGTCCTGACTTTC.